The T cell receptor beta chain described here comes from a study of T cells in Graves' hyperthyroidism and ophthalmopathy. Study-wide points: Ophthalmopathy was distinguished from stable hyperthyroidism by 13 V-J signatures. The model identified upcoming ophthalmopathy a median around 7.1 months ahead of onset.

No progression to ophthalmopathy during 18 months of follow-up defined stable disease. Clinical symptoms, serum thyroxine and TRAb, thyroid ultrasound and orbital computed tomography were used for the diagnoses. Germline CDR1 reads SNHLY; CDR2 reads FYNNEI. Trimming removed 6 bases at V and 9 bases at J, with 15 bases between. The CDR3 loop spans 14 amino acids. This clonotype was observed at least ten times. Antigen specificity is unknown. TCR beta CDR3 sequences were amplified from RNA transcripts. The primer set for the first-round RT-PCR of the TCR CDR3 was HTBI. From the multiplex PCR reads, TCRdb called clonotypes with MiXCR, one entry per CDR3 protein. The sample lists about 200,000 distinct CDR3 sequences, approximately 20% occurring once.

Specimen: blood. The chain recombines TRBV2 with TRBJ1-6; D perhaps matches TRBD1 (5 bases). The origin of this receptor is a man in his forties with Graves' hyperthyroidism. The CDR3 DNA follows: TGTGCCAGCAGACTGGGGGACCGAAGTTCACCCCTCCACTTT. This encodes CASRLGDRSSPLHF.